Below are 15 T cell receptor beta chains sequenced from a single sample in a study of breast tumors, draining lymph nodes, adjacent tissues. MiXCR, applied by TCRdb to the multiplex PCR reads, yields one record per CDR3 protein. The profile shows approximately 200,000 distinct CDR3 sequences, around a third of them singletons. The lymph nodes were axillary draining lymph nodes from breast cancer patients. Sequencing was performed on axillary lymph node tissue. These receptors originate from a female donor with breast cancer. Some clones in this sample may be carry-over from other donors' samples.

The chain uses TRBV29-1 and TRBJ1-6, with D unclear. V was shortened by 8 bases and J by 7 bases, with 15 bases between the two germline ends. Germline CDR1 SQVTM, CDR2 ANQGSEA. This CDR3 has 13 residues. CDR3 DNA: TGCAGCTTGGCCGAGACAAACAATTCACCCCTCCACTTT. Translation gives CSLAETNNSPLHF. The full variable domain, its missing parts supplied by reference TRBV29-1 and TRBJ1-6, is SAVISQKPSRDICQRGTSLTIQCQVDSQVTMMFWYRQQPGQSLTLIATANQGSEATYESGFVIDKFPISRPNLTFSTLTVSNMSPEDSSIYLCSLAETNNSPLHFGNGTRLTVT.

This clonotype was detected many times. The CDR3 reads CASSVGTSGGALAEQFF. The CDR3 DNA sequence: TGTGCCAGTAGTGTCGGGACTAGCGGGGGGGCCTTAGCTGAGCAGTTCTTC. The chain has TRBV19 and TRBJ2-1; 16 bases align to TRBD2. CDR1 and CDR2 (germline): LNHDA, SQIVND (reference sequence). The length of the CDR3 is 17 residues. The V and J ends lost 5 bases and 9 bases, in that order; junction bases with no gene match: 10. Together with reference TRBV19 and TRBJ2-1, the CDR3 gives the full variable domain: DGGITQSPKYLFRKEGQNVTLSCEQNLNHDAMYWYRQDPGQGLRLIYYSQIVNDFQKGDIAEGYSVSREKKESFPLTVTSAQKNPTAFYLCASSVGTSGGALAEQFFGPGTRLTVL.

The chain carries TRBV4-3 and TRBJ2-3; perhaps TRBD2 as D (5 bases). This CDR3 contains 16 residues. Germline V gives CDR1 LGHNA, CDR2 YSLEER. V was pared by 0 bases and J by 11 bases, with 21 bases between. The CDR3 spells CASSQDASGSYNEQYF. The CDR3 region has the DNA TGCGCCAGCAGCCAAGATGCCAGCGGCTCCTACAATGAGCAGTATTTT.

The chain uses TRBV20-1 and TRBJ2-1; tentatively, D is TRBD1 (6 bases). The ends were cut back, 8 bases at V and 6 bases at J, with 20 bases in the middle. CDR3 length: 14 amino acids. From germline, CDR1 is DFQATT and CDR2 SNEGSKA (reference sequence). CDR3 coding DNA: TGCAGTCCCCTAGGACAGCCCTTGACCAATGAGCAGTTCTTC. Encoded protein: CSPLGQPLTNEQFF.

This clonotype was observed at least ten times. The chain couples TRBV2 to TRBJ2-1, with D perhaps matching TRBD1 (5 bases). Looked up from germline, CDR1 is SNHLY and CDR2 is FYNNEI. This CDR3 is 13 amino acids long. Trimming took off 7 bases at V and 4 bases at J, with 11 bases between the two ends. Here the CDR3 reads CASNNKGYNEQFF. DNA of the CDR3: TGTGCCAGCAACAATAAGGGGTACAATGAGCAGTTCTTC.

The gene calls are TRBV12-3 or TRBV12-4 and TRBJ2-2; TRBD1 or TRBD2 may be the D gene (5 bases each). Trimming pared 0 bases from V and 1 base from J, leaving 9 bases between. This CDR3 comprises 16 residues. The chain's CDR3 is CASSLAGRLNTGELFF. CDR3 coding DNA: TGTGCCAGCAGTTTAGCGGGACGGCTGAACACCGGGGAGCTGTTTTTT.

The chain recombines TRBV4-1 with TRBJ2-5; 10 nucleotides match TRBD2. Germline trimming cut 0 bases from V and 6 bases from J; bases unmatched to any gene: 4. The germline CDR1 and CDR2 sequences are MGHRA and YSYEKL. The CDR3 totals 15 residues. CDR3 in amino acids: CASSQDISGRKTQYF. Written as DNA, the CDR3 is TGCGCCAGCAGCCAAGATATTAGCGGGAGGAAGACCCAGTACTTC.

A word on this clonotype: A single base separates this from a much larger clone, so it may be a read error. The genes are TRBV7-2 and TRBJ1-2; D is unresolved. This CDR3 comprises 15 residues. Germline V gives CDR1 SGHTA, CDR2 FQGNSA. CDR3 protein: CASSQTRVPNHGYPF. CDR3 coding DNA: TGTGCCAGCAGCCAAACACGAGTTCCTAACCATGGCTACCCCTTC.

On this clonotype: With a much larger clone just one base away, this may be a read error. The V and J genes are TRBV6-6 and TRBJ2-5; 7 nucleotides line up with TRBD1. The CDR3 spans 17 residues. Trimming removed 6 bases from V and 5 bases from J; junction bases left unmatched: 18. CDR1 is MNHNY and CDR2 is SVGAGI in the germline V gene (reference sequence). The CDR3 is CASRAFLGGPAGETQYF. The CDR3 DNA reads TGTGCCAGCAGGGCGTTTTTAGGGGGCCCGGCTGGGGAGACCCAGTACTTC.

On this clonotype: This clone may be a read error of a much larger clone one base away. The conserved closing phenylalanine or tryptophan is absent in this CDR3, likely reflecting a read error. The chain is built from TRBV5-1 and TRBJ1-2; 11 bases align to TRBD1. After removal of 0 bases from V and 4 bases from J, the junction contained 5 bases not matched to a gene. The CDR3 spans 16 residues. Per germline, CDR1 SGHRS and CDR2 YFSETQ. This CDR3 reads CASSLGTGGIGYGYTL. The CDR3 region has the DNA TGCGCCAGCAGCTTGGGGACAGGGGGCATTGGCTATGGCTACACCCTC.

CDR3 residues: CATRDRGNTEAFF. CDR3 in DNA: TGTGCCACCCGGGACAGGGGAAACACTGAAGCTTTCTTT. The chain couples TRBV10-3 to TRBJ1-1; 10 nucleotides match TRBD1. V dropped 10 bases and J dropped 2; count of bases not matched to a gene: 4. The length of the CDR3 is 13 residues. Germline lookup yields CDR1 ENHRY and CDR2 SYGVKD.

This clonotype was recorded many times. This rearrangement joins TRBV6-2 or TRBV6-3 to TRBJ2-7; D perhaps matches TRBD2 (5 bases). The CDR3 totals 15 residues. V lost 3 bases, J lost 3 bases, and 15 bases lay in between. Germline values: CDR1 MNHEY, CDR2 SVGEGT. In DNA form, the CDR3 reads TGTGCCAGCAGTTATTTTCGAAACGGGATCTACGAGCAGTACTTC. Amino acid sequence: CASSYFRNGIYEQYF.

This clonotype was observed many times. The rearrangement joins TRBV25-1 to TRBJ2-1; D unclear. This CDR3 comprises 15 residues. Germline V gene data show CDR1 as MGHDK and CDR2 as SYGVNS. The V gene lost 3 bases and the J gene lost 6 bases, with 15 bases spanning the gap. The DNA of the CDR3 is TGTGCCAGCAGTGACTCAAGGCAGGTCTCCAATGAGCAGTTCTTC. Its protein product is CASSDSRQVSNEQFF.

In regard to this clonotype: The junction shows a germline mismatch at one end, possibly a read error. The chain couples TRBV7-9 to TRBJ2-5; 7 nucleotides line up with TRBD1. The CDR3 runs to 17 residues. Germline assignment: CDR1 SEHNR and CDR2 FQNEAQ (reference sequence). CDR3 DNA sequence: TGTGCCAGCAGTTTTATAAAAGTCTGGACAGGACGAGAGCCCCAGTACTTC. Protein: CASSFIKVWTGREPQYF.

Ten or more counts support this clonotype. The chain is built from TRBV19 and TRBJ1-5; maybe TRBD1 (6 bases). Trimming cost V 2 bases and J 4 bases, with 12 bases left between them. The CDR3 runs 15 residues. CDR1 and CDR2 (germline): LNHDA, SQIVND (reference sequence). In nucleotides, the CDR3 is TGTGCCAGTAGTATATCGGGGGCGGGGAATCAGCCCCAGCATTTT. Translation: CASSISGAGNQPQHF.